The 9 T cell receptor beta chains reported below all come from one sample, sequenced in a study of cytomegalovirus exposure and HLA in healthy donors. PCR was performed using 60 Vbeta and 13 Jbeta primers. Sequenced by immunoSEQ multiplex PCR; TCRdb stores in-frame clones only, minus some. The sample lists roughly 200,000 clones; 9.5% to 15% were seen once. The sequencing input was PBMCs. The origin of the receptors is a man aged 45-65 years in good health and CMV-seropositive.

This clone has just a few counts. This chain joins TRBV6-5 and TRBJ2-7; 12 nucleotides align to TRBD2. Germline CDR1 MNHEY, CDR2 SVGAGI. V trimming: 2 bases; J trimming: 5 bases; junction bases outside the gene matches: 7. The CDR3 is made up of 16 amino acids. For the CDR3, the DNA is TGTGCCAGCAGTTACCGGGCTAGCGGGGGGGTCCACGAGCAGTACTTC. As protein: CASSYRASGGVHEQYF.

This clone has a handful of counts. Other nucleotide sequences from this sample produce the same CDR3. The V call is TRBV28, the J call TRBJ2-5; 9 bases map to TRBD2. Losses at the gene ends were 6 bases for V and 5 bases for J; bases not matched to a gene: 4. CDR1 MDHEN and CDR2 SYDVKM come from the germline V gene. The CDR3 runs to 13 residues. This chain's CDR3 is CASSESGGETQYF. In DNA form, the CDR3 reads TGTGCCAGCAGCGAGAGCGGGGGGGAGACCCAGTACTTC.

The chain is built from TRBV27 and TRBJ1-1, with TRBD1 identical over 10 bases. With V trimmed by 4 bases and J by 0 bases, 5 bases remained unmatched. Looked up from germline, CDR1 is MNHEY and CDR2 is SMNVEV (reference sequence). The CDR3 spans 16 residues. For the CDR3, the DNA is TGTGCCAGCAGTTACGGGACAGGGGTAATGAACACTGAAGCTTTCTTT. Its translation: CASSYGTGVMNTEAFF.

The chain carries TRBV15 and TRBJ2-2, with D unclear. The CDR3 is made up of 15 amino acids. Trimming cost V 5 bases and J 2 bases, with 12 bases left between them. Germline CDR1 and CDR2: LNHNV and YYDKDF (reference sequence). CDR3 amino acids: CATSPNLANTGELFF. CDR3 nucleotides: TGTGCCACCAGCCCAAATCTGGCTAACACCGGGGAGCTGTTTTTT.

This chain joins TRBV7-2 and TRBJ2-3, with 14 nucleotides matching TRBD2. V was pared by 5 bases and J by 5 bases, with 6 bases of the junction left unmatched. Looked up from germline, CDR1 is SGHTA and CDR2 is FQGNSA. The CDR3 contains 16 residues. The CDR3 loop reads CASSVRLAGGKDTQYF. Written as DNA, the CDR3 is TGTGCCAGCAGCGTCCGACTAGCGGGGGGGAAAGATACGCAGTATTTT.

This clone has only a few counts. The gene calls are TRBV2 and TRBJ2-1; TRBD1 is a possible D gene (6 bases). CDR1 SNHLY and CDR2 FYNNEI come from the germline V gene. CDR3 length equals 15 residues. Trimming pared 3 bases from V and 6 bases from J, leaving 15 bases between. In DNA form, the CDR3 reads TGTGCCAGCAGTGAGAACAGGGAAGGCTTCAATGAGCAGTTCTTC. Its translation is CASSENREGFNEQFF.

This clone has just a few counts. Written as DNA, the CDR3 is TGTGCCAGCAGCTTGGACAGGATGGACGTGAACTATGGCTACACCTTC. Translation: CASSLDRMDVNYGYTF. This sequence joins TRBV5-8 and TRBJ1-2, with TRBD1 as a possible D gene (5 bases). CDR1 and CDR2 from the germline V gene are SGHTS and YDEGEE. The V and J ends lost 0 bases and 2 bases respectively, with 14 bases between them. This CDR3 is 16 amino acids long.

This clone turned up a few times. The chain couples TRBV5-1 to TRBJ2-2, with D tentatively TRBD2 (6 bases). Deletions cut 2 bases from V and 6 bases from J, with 11 bases between. The CDR3 spans 14 residues. Germline V lookup: CDR1 SGHRS, CDR2 YFSETQ. The CDR3 region has the DNA TGCGCCAGCAGCTTAGGCGGGAATCCCGGGGAGCTGTTTTTT. This sequence encodes CASSLGGNPGELFF.

The rearrangement joins TRBV19 to TRBJ2-6, with a possible D match to TRBD2 (5 bases). The V gene lost 8 bases and the J gene lost 4 bases, with 15 bases spanning the gap. The V gene's germline CDR1 is LNHDA and CDR2 SQIVND (reference sequence). This CDR3 comprises 15 residues. CDR3 amino acids: CASSGKHDGANVLTF. The CDR3 coding sequence is TGTGCCAGTTCGGGGAAACACGACGGGGCCAACGTCCTGACTTTC. The full variable domain, with the rest looked up from reference TRBV19 and TRBJ2-6, is DGGITQSPKYLFRKEGQNVTLSCEQNLNHDAMYWYRQDPGQGLRLIYYSQIVNDFQKGDIAEGYSVSREKKESFPLTVTSAQKNPTAFYLCASSGKHDGANVLTFGAGSRLTVL.